This paragraph reports one TCR beta chain. The antigen is unknown. Produced via immunoSEQ multiplex PCR; TCRdb's table is partial and in-frame only. The data contain tens of thousands of clones, 95% to 97% of them seen just once; the ten biggest clones take up 1.5% to 2%. Stated time point: recipient sample about 28 days before transplant, after cytoreduction. The data are from a study of T cell clonotyping in hematopoietic cell transplantation. Points from the study as a whole: Cells were unsorted, so CD4 and CD8 contributions were not separated.

CDR1 and CDR2 from the germline V gene are WSHSY and SAAADI. The CDR3 has 14 residues. Deletions cut 0 bases from V and 8 bases from J, with 10 bases between. The chain joins TRBV10-2 to TRBJ1-4; D uncertain. The sequence was collected from a woman aged 45-65 years with acute myeloid leukemia. Some clones in this sample may be carry-over from other donors' samples. Sequencing used peripheral blood mononuclear cells, obtained before stem cell transplant. For the CDR3, the DNA is TGCGCCAGCAGTGAGTCAGGCCCGGTGGAAAAACTGTTTTTT. Translating gives CASSESGPVEKLFF.